The present T cell receptor (beta chain) was sequenced within a study of T cell changes during pregnancy in multiple sclerosis. Sequencing used immunoSEQ multiplex PCR; TCRdb keeps in-frame clones, though not all of them. The sample records roughly 15,000 clones, about four fifths being singletons. CDR1 and CDR2 from the germline V gene are SGHRS and YFSETQ. The CDR3 is 14 amino acids. The V end was cut by 0 bases, the J end by 0 bases, with 6 bases between. V gene TRBV5-1 combines with J gene TRBJ1-1; D not resolved. Here the sequenced sample was CD8+ T cells from peripheral blood mononuclear cells, taken in the third trimester of pregnancy. The TCR comes from a female donor in good health, enrolled as a control in a pregnancy study. CDR3 DNA: TGCGCCAGCAGCTTGGTGCAGGTGAACACTGAAGCTTTCTTT. It yields the protein CASSLVQVNTEAFF.